A selection of T cell receptor beta chains follows, all from one sample in a study of T cell repertoires in cytomegalovirus infection. TCRdb itself ran the reads through MiXCR, one entry per CDR3 protein. This sample has about 460,000 distinct CDR3 sequences, with about 11% found just once. The sequenced sample was PBMCs. These TCRs come from a human donor in good health (CMV status not recorded). Some clones in this sample may be carry-over from other donors' samples. Both conserved end residues are part of each CDR3. D genes are given only for firm matches. Part of the rows lack a size; the others show once, few, many or a class for expanded clones.

clone size: many
D gene: TRBD2
J gene: TRBJ2-2
V gene: TRBV7-2
CDR3 protein: CASSLGLAGVAGELFF
CDR3 DNA: TGTGCCAGCAGCTTAGGACTAGCGGGAGTAGCCGGGGAGCTGTTTTTT

clone size: many
D gene: TRBD1
J gene: TRBJ1-5
V gene: TRBV14
CDR3 protein: CASSRGTGIHQPQHF
CDR3 DNA: TGTGCCAGCAGCCGGGGGACAGGGATTCACCAGCCCCAGCATTTT

clone size: .
D gene: .
J gene: TRBJ2-3
V gene: TRBV29-1
CDR3 protein: CSVEDPGRYGTDTQYF
CDR3 DNA: TGCAGCGTTGAAGATCCAGGGAGATACGGCACAGATACGCAGTATTTT

clone size: many
D gene: .
J gene: TRBJ1-2
V gene: TRBV2
CDR3 protein: CASGSLRGSYGYTF
CDR3 DNA: TGTGCCAGCGGATCTCTCAGGGGAAGCTATGGCTACACCTTC

clone size: many
D gene: TRBD1
J gene: TRBJ1-5
V gene: TRBV20-1
CDR3 protein: CSASRGSNQPQHF
CDR3 DNA: TGCAGTGCTAGCAGGGGGAGCAATCAGCCCCAGCATTTT

clone size: many
D gene: .
J gene: TRBJ1-5
V gene: TRBV6-1
CDR3 protein: CASSEADALGSNQPQHF
CDR3 DNA: TGTGCCAGCAGTGAAGCGGACGCTTTGGGAAGCAATCAGCCCCAGCATTTT

clone size: few
D gene: TRBD1
J gene: TRBJ2-7
V gene: TRBV2
CDR3 protein: CASRASGTGVYEQYF
CDR3 DNA: TGTGCCAGCAGGGCTTCCGGGACAGGGGTCTACGAGCAGTACTTC

clone size: .
D gene: .
J gene: TRBJ1-2
V gene: TRBV19
CDR3 protein: CASSVSARVRAGGYTF
CDR3 DNA: TGTGCCAGTAGTGTGTCAGCCCGTGTCAGGGCGGGAGGCTACACCTTC

clone size: many
D gene: TRBD1
J gene: TRBJ1-5
V gene: TRBV29-1
CDR3 protein: CSVLGQPNQPQHF
CDR3 DNA: TGCAGCGTCCTGGGACAGCCCAATCAGCCCCAGCATTTT

clone size: .
D gene: TRBD1
J gene: TRBJ1-1
V gene: TRBV28
CDR3 protein: CASKVAVRTGLNTEAFF
CDR3 DNA: TGTGCCAGCAAAGTTGCCGTTCGGACAGGGTTGAACACTGAAGCTTTCTTT

clone size: .
D gene: .
J gene: TRBJ1-5
V gene: TRBV20-1
CDR3 protein: CSASVPRGRNQPQHF
CDR3 DNA: TGCAGTGCTAGTGTCCCCAGGGGACGCAATCAGCCCCAGCATTTT

clone size: many
D gene: .
J gene: TRBJ2-2
V gene: TRBV11-2
CDR3 protein: CASSLSQGGTGELFF
CDR3 DNA: TGTGCCAGCAGCTTAAGCCAGGGGGGCACCGGGGAGCTGTTTTTT

clone size: .
D gene: .
J gene: TRBJ1-1
V gene: TRBV10-3
CDR3 protein: CAISDPVGAPEAFF
CDR3 DNA: TGTGCCATCAGTGACCCAGTAGGAGCGCCAGAAGCTTTCTTT

clone size: many
D gene: .
J gene: TRBJ2-3
V gene: TRBV7-2
CDR3 protein: CASSSPGTDTQYF
CDR3 DNA: TGTGCCAGCAGCTCACCGGGCACAGATACGCAGTATTTT

clone size: .
D gene: TRBD2
J gene: TRBJ2-5
V gene: TRBV28
CDR3 protein: CASSLPRGGGIQKTQYF
CDR3 DNA: TGTGCCAGCAGTTTACCCCGCGGGGGAGGGATCCAGAAGACCCAGTACTTC